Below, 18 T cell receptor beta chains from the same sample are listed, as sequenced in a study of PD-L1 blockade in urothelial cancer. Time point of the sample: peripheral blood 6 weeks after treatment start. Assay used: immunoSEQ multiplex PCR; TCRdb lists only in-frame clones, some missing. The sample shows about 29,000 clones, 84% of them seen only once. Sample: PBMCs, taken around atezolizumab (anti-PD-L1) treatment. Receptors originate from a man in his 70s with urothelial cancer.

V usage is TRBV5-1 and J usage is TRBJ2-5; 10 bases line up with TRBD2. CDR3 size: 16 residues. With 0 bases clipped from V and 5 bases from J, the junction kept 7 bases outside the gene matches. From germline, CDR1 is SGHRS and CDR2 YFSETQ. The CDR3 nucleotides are TGCGCCAGCAGCTTGGCTCTAGCGGGAGTCGGGGAGACCCAGTACTTC. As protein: CASSLALAGVGETQYF. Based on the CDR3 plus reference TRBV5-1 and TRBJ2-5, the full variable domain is KAGVTQTPRYLIKTRGQQVTLSCSPISGHRSVSWYQQTPGQGLQFLFEYFSETQRNKGNFPGRFSGRQFSNSRSEMNVSTLELGDSALYLCASSLALAGVGETQYFGPGTRLLVL.

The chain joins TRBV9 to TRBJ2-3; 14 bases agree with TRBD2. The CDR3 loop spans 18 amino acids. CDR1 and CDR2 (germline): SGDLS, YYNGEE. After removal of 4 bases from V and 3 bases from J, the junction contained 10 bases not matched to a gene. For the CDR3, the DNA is TGTGCCAGCAGCCTAGGGACTAGCGGGAGCGCAAATACAGATACGCAGTATTTT. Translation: CASSLGTSGSANTDTQYF.

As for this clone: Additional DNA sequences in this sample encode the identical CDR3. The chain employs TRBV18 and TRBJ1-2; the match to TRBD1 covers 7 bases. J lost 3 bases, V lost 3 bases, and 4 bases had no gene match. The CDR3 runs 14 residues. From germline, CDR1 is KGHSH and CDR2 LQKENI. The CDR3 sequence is CASSPGQGDYGYTF. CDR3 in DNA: TGTGCCAGCTCACCTGGGCAGGGGGACTATGGCTACACCTTC.

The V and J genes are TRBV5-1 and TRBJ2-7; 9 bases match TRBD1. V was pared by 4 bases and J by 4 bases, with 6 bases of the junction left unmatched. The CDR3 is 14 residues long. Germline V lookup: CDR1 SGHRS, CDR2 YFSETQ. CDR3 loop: CASSVGQGTYEQYF. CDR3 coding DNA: TGCGCCAGCAGCGTGGGACAGGGTACGTACGAGCAGTACTTC. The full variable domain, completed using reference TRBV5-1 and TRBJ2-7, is KAGVTQTPRYLIKTRGQQVTLSCSPISGHRSVSWYQQTPGQGLQFLFEYFSETQRNKGNFPGRFSGRQFSNSRSEMNVSTLELGDSALYLCASSVGQGTYEQYFGPGTRLTVT.

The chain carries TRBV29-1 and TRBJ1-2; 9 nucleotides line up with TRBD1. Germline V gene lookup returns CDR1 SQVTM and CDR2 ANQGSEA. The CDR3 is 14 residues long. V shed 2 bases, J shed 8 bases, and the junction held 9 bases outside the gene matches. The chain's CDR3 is CSVETQQGAGGYTF. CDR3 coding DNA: TGCAGCGTTGAAACTCAACAGGGGGCGGGGGGCTACACCTTC.

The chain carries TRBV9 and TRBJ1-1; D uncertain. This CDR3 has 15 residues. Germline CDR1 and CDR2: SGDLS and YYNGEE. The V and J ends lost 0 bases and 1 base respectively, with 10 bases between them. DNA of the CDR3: TGTGCCAGCAGCGTAGGCCCGGGGAAGAACACTGAAGCTTTCTTT. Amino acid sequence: CASSVGPGKNTEAFF.

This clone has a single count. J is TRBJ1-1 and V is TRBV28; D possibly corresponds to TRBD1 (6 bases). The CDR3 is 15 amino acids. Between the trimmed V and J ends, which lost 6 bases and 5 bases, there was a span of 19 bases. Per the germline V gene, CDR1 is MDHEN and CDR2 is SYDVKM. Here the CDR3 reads CASSSYTGLGTEAFF. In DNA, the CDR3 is TGTGCCAGCAGCTCATACACAGGGTTAGGGACTGAAGCTTTCTTT. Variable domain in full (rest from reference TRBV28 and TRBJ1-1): DVKVTQSSRYLVKRTGEKVFLECVQDMDHENMFWYRQDPGLGLRLIYFSYDVKMKEKGDIPEGYSVSREKKERFSLILESASTNQTSMYLCASSSYTGLGTEAFFGQGTRLTVV.

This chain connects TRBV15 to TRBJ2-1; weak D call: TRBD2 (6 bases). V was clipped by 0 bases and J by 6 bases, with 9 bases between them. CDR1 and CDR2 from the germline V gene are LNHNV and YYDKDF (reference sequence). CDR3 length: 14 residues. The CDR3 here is CATSRDVGGNEQFF. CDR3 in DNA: TGTGCCACCAGCAGAGATGTCGGGGGCAATGAGCAGTTCTTC.

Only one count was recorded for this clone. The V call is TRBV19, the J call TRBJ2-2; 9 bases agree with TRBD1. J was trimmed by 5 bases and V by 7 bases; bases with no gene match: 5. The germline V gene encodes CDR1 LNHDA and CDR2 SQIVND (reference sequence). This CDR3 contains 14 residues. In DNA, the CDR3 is TGTGCCAGTATTGGGACAGGGAAAACCGGGGAGCTGTTTTTT. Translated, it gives CASIGTGKTGELFF.

CDR3 nucleotides: TGTGCCAGCAGCTTAGCGGCTCGACAGTCCCCTGAAGCTTTCTTT. This encodes CASSLAARQSPEAFF. The chain combines TRBV7-2 with TRBJ1-1, with D tentatively TRBD1 (5 bases). Trimming took off 0 bases at V and 6 bases at J, with 14 bases between the two ends. This CDR3 comprises 15 residues. Germline CDR1 reads SGHTA; CDR2 reads FQGNSA.

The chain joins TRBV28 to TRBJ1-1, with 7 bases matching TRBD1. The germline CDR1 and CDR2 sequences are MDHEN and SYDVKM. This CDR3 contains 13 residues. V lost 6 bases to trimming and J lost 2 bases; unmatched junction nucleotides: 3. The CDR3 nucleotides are TGTGCCAGCAGCTGGACAGGAAACACTGAAGCTTTCTTT. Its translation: CASSWTGNTEAFF. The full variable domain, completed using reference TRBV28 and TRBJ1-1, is DVKVTQSSRYLVKRTGEKVFLECVQDMDHENMFWYRQDPGLGLRLIYFSYDVKMKEKGDIPEGYSVSREKKERFSLILESASTNQTSMYLCASSWTGNTEAFFGQGTRLTVV.

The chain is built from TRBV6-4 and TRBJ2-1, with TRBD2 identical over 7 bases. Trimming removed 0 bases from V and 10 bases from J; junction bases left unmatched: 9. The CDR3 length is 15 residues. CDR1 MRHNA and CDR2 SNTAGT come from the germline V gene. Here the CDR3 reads CASSDSTTGGSEQFF. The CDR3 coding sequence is TGTGCCAGCAGTGACTCCACGACGGGGGGAAGCGAGCAGTTCTTC.

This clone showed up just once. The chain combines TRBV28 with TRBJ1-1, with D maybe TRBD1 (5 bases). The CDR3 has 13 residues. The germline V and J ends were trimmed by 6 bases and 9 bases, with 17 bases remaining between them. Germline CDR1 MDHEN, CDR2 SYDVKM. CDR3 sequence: CASRWLLGGKAFF. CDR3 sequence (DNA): TGTGCCAGCAGGTGGTTATTGGGGGGGAAAGCTTTCTTT.

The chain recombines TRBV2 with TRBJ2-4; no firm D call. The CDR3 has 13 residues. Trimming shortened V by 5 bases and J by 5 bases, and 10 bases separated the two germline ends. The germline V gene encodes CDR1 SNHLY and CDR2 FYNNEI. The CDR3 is CASSTSVENIQYF. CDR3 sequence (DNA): TGTGCCAGCAGTACAAGCGTCGAAAACATTCAGTACTTC.

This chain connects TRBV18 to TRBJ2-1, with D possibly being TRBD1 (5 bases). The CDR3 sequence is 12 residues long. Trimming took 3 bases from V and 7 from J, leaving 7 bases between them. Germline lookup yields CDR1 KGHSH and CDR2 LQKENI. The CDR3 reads CASSPDRNEQFF. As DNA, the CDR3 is TGTGCCAGCTCACCTGACAGAAATGAGCAGTTCTTC.

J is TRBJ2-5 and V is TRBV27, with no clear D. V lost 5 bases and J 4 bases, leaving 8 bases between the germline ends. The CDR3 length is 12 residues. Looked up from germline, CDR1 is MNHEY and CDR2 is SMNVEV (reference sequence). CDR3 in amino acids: CASSALGETQYF. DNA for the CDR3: TGTGCCAGCAGTGCACTTGGAGAGACCCAGTACTTC.

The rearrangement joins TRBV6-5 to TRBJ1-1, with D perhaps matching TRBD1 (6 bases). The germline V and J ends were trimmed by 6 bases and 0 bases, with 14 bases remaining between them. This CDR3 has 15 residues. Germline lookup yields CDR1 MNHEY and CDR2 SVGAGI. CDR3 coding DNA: TGTGCCAGCAGGCCCGCGGGGGCCATGAACACTGAAGCTTTCTTT. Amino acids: CASRPAGAMNTEAFF.

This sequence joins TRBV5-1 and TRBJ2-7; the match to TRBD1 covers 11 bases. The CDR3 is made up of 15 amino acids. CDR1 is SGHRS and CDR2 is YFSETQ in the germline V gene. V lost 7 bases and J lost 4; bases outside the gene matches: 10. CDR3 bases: TGCGCCAGCGCCCGAGGGGGGACAGGGGGATACGAGCAGTACTTC. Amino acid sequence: CASARGGTGGYEQYF.